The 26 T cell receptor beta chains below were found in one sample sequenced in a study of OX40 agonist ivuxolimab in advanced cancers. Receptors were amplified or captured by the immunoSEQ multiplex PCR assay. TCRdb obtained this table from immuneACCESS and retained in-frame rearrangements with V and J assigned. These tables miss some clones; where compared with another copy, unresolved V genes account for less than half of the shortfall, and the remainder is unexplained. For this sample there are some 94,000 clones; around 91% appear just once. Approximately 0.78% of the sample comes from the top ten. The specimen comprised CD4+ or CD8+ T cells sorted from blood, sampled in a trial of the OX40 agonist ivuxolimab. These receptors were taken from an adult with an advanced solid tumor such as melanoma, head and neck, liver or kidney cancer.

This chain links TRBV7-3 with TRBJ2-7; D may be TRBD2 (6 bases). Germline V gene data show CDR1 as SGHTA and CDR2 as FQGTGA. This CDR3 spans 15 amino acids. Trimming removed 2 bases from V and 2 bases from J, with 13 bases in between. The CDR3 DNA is TGTGCCAGCAGCTTAGATCCGGGGAGGACCTACGAGCAGTACTTC. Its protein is CASSLDPGRTYEQYF.

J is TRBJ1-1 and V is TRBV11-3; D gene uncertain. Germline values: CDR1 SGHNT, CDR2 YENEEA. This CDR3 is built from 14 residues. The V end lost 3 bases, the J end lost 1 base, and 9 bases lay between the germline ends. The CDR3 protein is CASSFGRRNTEAFF. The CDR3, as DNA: TGTGCCAGCAGCTTTGGCAGGCGGAACACTGAAGCTTTCTTT.

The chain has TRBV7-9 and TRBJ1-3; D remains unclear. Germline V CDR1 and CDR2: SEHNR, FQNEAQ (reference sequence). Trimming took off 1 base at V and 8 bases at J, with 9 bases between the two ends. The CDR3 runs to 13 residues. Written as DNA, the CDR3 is TGTGCCAGCAGCTTAGTAGATAGAGACACCATATATTTT. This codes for CASSLVDRDTIYF.

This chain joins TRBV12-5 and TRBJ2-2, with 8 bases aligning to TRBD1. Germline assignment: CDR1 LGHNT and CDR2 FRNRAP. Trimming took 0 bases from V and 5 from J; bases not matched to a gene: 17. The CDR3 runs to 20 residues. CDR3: CASGLVPLLWDRRNTGELFF. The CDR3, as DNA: TGTGCTAGTGGTTTGGTACCCTTACTCTGGGACAGGCGCAATACCGGGGAGCTGTTTTTT.

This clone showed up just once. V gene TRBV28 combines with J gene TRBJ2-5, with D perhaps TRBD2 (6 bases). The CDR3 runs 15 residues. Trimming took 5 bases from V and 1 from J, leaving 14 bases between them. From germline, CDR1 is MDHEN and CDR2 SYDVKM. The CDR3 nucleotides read TGTGCCAGCAGTCCCACGGGACTCCCCCAAGAGACCCAGTACTTC. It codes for CASSPTGLPQETQYF.

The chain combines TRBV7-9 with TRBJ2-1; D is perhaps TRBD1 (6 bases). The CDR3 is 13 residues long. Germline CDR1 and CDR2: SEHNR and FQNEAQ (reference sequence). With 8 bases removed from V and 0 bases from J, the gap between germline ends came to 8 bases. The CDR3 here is CASEGGSYNEQFF. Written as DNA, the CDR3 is TGTGCCAGCGAAGGGGGCTCCTACAATGAGCAGTTCTTC. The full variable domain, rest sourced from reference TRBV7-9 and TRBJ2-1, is DTGVSQNPRHKITKRGQNVTFRCDPISEHNRLYWYRQTLGQGPEFLTYFQNEAQLEKSRLLSDRFSAERPKGSFSTLEIQRTEQGDSAMYLCASEGGSYNEQFFGPGTRLTVL.

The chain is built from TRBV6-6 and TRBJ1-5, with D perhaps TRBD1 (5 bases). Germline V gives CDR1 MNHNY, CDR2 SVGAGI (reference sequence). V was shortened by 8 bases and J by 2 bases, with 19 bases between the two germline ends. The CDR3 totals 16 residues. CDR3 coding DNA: TGTGCCAGCCAGCTGGGGGGGTTTAAAGGCAATCAGCCCCAGCATTTT. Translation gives CASQLGGFKGNQPQHF.

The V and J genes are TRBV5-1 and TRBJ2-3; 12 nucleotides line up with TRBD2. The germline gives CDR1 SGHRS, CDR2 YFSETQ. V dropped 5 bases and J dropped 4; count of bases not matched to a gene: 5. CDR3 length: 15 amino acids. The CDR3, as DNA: TGCGCCAGCAGTCTCTGGACTAGCGGGGCAGATACGCAGTATTTT. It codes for CASSLWTSGADTQYF.

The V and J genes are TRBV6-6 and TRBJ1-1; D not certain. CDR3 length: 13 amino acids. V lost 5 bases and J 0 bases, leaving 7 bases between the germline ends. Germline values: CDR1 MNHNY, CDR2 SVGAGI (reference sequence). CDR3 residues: CASSNTVNTEAFF. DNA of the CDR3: TGTGCCAGCAGTAATACAGTGAACACTGAAGCTTTCTTT.

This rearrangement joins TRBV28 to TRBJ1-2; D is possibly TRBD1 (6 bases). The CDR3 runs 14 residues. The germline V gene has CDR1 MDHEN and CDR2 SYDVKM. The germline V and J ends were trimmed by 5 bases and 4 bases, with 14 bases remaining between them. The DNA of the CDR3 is TGTGCCAGCAGTCTTCAGGGGTACAGCTATGGCTACACCTTC. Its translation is CASSLQGYSYGYTF.

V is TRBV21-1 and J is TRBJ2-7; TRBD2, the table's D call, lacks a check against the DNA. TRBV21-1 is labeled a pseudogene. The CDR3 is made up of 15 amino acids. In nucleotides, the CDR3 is TGTGCCAGCAGCAAAGAGGACTACACGGCCTACGAGCAGTACTTC. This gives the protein CASSKEDYTAYEQYF.

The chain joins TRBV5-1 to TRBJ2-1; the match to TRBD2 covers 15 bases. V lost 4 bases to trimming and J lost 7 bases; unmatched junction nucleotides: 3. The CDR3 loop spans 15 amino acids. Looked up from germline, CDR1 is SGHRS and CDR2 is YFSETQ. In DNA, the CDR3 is TGCGCCAGCAGCCCCGGGACTAGCGGGAGGAATGAGCAGTTCTTC. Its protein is CASSPGTSGRNEQFF.

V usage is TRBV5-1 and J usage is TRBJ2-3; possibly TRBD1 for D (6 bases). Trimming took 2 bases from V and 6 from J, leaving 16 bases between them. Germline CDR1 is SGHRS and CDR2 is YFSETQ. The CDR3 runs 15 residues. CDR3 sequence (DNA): TGCGCCAGCAGCTTCTCCGGGACAAGAGGGGATACGCAGTATTTT. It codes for CASSFSGTRGDTQYF.

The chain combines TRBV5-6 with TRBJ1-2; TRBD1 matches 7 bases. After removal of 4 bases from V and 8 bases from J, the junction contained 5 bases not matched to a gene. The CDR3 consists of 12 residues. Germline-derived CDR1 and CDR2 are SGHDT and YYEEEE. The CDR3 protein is CASSAGQLGYTF. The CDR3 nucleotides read TGTGCCAGCAGCGCGGGACAGTTGGGCTACACCTTC.

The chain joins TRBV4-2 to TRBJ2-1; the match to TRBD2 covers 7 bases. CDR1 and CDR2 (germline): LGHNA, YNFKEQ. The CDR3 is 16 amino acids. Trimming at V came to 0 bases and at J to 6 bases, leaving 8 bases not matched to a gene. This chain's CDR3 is CASSQDSGQGSNEQFF. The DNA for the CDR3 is TGTGCCAGCAGCCAAGATAGCGGGCAGGGAAGCAATGAGCAGTTCTTC.

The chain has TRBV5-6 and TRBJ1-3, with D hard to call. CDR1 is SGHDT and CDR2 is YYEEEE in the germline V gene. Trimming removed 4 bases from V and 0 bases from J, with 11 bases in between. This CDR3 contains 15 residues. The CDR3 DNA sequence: TGTGCCAGCAGCACGACACCCGACTCTGGAAACACCATATATTTT. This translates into CASSTTPDSGNTIYF.

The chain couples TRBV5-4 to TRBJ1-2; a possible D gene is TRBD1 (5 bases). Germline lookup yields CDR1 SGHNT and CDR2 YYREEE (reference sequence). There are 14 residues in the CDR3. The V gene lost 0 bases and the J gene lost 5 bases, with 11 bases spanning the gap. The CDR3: CASSLGGREYGYTF. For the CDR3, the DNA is TGTGCCAGCAGCTTGGGGGGCAGGGAATATGGCTACACCTTC.

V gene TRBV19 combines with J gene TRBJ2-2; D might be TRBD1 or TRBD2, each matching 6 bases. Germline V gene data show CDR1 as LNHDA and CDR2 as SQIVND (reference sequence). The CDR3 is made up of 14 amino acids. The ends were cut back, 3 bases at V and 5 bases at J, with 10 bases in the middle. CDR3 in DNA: TGTGCCAGTAGTATTATAGGGGGGACCGGGGAGCTGTTTTTT. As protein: CASSIIGGTGELFF.

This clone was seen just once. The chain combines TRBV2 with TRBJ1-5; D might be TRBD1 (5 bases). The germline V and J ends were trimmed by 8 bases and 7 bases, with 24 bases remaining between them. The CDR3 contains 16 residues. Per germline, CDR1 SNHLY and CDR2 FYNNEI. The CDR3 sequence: CASRSRDPRLAQPQHF. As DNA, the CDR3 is TGTGCCAGCCGCTCCCGGGACCCCAGGTTGGCACAGCCCCAGCATTTT. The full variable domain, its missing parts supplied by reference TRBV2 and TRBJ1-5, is EPEVTQTPSHQVTQMGQEVILRCVPISNHLYFYWYRQILGQKVEFLVSFYNNEISEKSEIFDDQFSVERPDGSNFTLKIRSTKLEDSAMYFCASRSRDPRLAQPQHFGDGTRLSIL.

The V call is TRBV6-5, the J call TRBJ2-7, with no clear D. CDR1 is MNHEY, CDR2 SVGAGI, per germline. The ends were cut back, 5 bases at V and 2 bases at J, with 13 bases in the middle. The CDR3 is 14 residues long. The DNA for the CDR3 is TGTGCCAGCAGTCCTGGGATTACGACCTACGAGCAGTACTTC. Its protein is CASSPGITTYEQYF.

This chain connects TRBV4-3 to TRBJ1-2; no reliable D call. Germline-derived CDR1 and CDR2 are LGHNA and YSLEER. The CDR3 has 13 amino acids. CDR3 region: CSGPDTPNYGYTF. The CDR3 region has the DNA TGCTCGGGCCCTGACACCCCTAACTATGGCTACACCTTC.

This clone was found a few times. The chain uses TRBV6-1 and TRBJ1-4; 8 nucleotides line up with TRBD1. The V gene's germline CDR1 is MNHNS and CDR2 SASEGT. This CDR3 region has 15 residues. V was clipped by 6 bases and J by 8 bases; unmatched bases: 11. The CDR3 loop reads CASRRTGQVGEKLFF. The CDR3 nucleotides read TGTGCCAGCAGGCGCACGGGACAGGTGGGCGAAAAACTGTTTTTT.

The DNA for the CDR3 is TGTGCCAGCACCACTACCAGGGGTCCTAACTATGGCTACACCTTC. This encodes CASTTTRGPNYGYTF. This chain joins TRBV6-5 and TRBJ1-2, with a weak D call TRBD1 (6 bases). This CDR3 comprises 15 residues. V was cut by 7 bases and J by 0 bases, with 15 bases left in between. Germline CDR1 reads MNHEY; CDR2 reads SVGAGI.

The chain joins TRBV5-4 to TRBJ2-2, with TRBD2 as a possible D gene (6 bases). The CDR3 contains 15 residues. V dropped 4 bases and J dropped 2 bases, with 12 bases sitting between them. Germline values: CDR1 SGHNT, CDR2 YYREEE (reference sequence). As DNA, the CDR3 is TGTGCCAGCAGCCTAGGCGGGGCTAACACCGGGGAGCTGTTTTTT. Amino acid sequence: CASSLGGANTGELFF.

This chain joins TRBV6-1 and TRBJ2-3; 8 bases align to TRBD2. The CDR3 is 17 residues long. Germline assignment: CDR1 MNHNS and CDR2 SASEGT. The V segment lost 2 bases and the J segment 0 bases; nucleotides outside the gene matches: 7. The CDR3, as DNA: TGTGCCAGCAGTGAAAGGCCCGGGGGGGGGAGCACAGATACGCAGTATTTT. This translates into CASSERPGGGSTDTQYF.

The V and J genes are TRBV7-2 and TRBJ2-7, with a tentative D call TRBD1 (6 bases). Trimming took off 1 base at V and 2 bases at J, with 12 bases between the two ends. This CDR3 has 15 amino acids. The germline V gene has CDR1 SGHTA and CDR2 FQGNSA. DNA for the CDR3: TGTGCCAGCAGCTTAGACAGGGTATCTACCTACGAGCAGTACTTC. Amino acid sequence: CASSLDRVSTYEQYF.